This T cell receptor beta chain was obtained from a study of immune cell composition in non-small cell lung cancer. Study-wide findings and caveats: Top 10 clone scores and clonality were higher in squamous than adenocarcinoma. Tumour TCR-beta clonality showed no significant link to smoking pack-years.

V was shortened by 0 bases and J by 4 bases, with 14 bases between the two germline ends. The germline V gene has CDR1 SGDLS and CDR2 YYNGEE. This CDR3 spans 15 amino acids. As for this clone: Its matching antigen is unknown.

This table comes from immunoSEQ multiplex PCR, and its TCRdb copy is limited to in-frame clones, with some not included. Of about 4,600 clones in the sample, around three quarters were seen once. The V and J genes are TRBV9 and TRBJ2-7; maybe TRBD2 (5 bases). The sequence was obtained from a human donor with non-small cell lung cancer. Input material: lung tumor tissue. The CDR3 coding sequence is TGTGCCAGCAGCGTAGGGGAGCTAGTAGGTTACGAGCAGTACTTC. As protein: CASSVGELVGYEQYF.